The 26 T cell receptor beta chains below come from one sample, sequenced in a study of T-cell reconstitution after alpha-beta-depleted transplantation in children. The TCRbeta library incorporated unique molecular identifiers. TCRdb reprocessed the PCR reads via MiXCR and lists one record per CDR3 protein. The sample has hundreds of thousands of distinct CDR3 sequences; 15% to 20% are singletons. The sequencing used PBMCs, mostly from graft donor cells, collected 360 days after TCRalphabeta/CD19-depleted stem cell transplant. The receptors come from a boy in the first two years of life who had a stem cell transplant for Wiskott-Aldrich syndrome, so the T cells may come from the graft donor.

V usage is TRBV24-1 and J usage is TRBJ1-2; 10 bases match TRBD1. Germline CDR1 KGHDR, CDR2 SFDVKD. The CDR3 spans 16 residues. The V and J ends lost 3 bases and 4 bases, in that order; junction bases with no gene match: 7. The CDR3 reads CATSDPGTGAAYGYTF. The CDR3 DNA follows: TGTGCCACCAGTGATCCCGGGACAGGGGCTGCCTATGGCTACACCTTC.

The sample holds a few counts of this clonotype. This sequence joins TRBV7-8 and TRBJ2-7, with a possible D match to TRBD2 (5 bases). Germline V gives CDR1 SGHVS, CDR2 FQNEAQ. The CDR3 has 16 residues. V gave up 7 bases and J gave up 7 bases, with 26 bases separating them. For the CDR3, the DNA is TGTGCCAGCACCCGGGAAGTGTCACACTGGCGCTGGGAGCAGTACTTC. Translating it yields CASTREVSHWRWEQYF.

V usage is TRBV6-6 and J usage is TRBJ2-7; 10 bases align to TRBD1. The CDR3 is 13 residues long. Germline values: CDR1 MNHNY, CDR2 SVGAGI (reference sequence). J was trimmed by 6 bases and V by 8 bases; bases with no gene match: 7. The chain's CDR3 is CASSRTGGGEQYF. CDR3 sequence (DNA): TGTGCCAGCTCGAGGACAGGGGGTGGCGAGCAGTACTTC.

This clonotype came up a few times. This chain links TRBV5-6 with TRBJ2-3, with D perhaps matching TRBD1 (6 bases). V dropped 2 bases and J dropped 0 bases, with 10 bases sitting between them. The CDR3 has 15 amino acids. Germline lookup yields CDR1 SGHDT and CDR2 YYEEEE. The CDR3 protein is CASSLQGPSTDTQYF. Here the CDR3 DNA reads TGTGCCAGCAGCTTACAGGGCCCTAGCACAGATACGCAGTATTTT.

The table lists this clonotype with many counts. This chain's CDR3 is CASSLPNGPFSYEQYF. CDR3 DNA: TGTGCCAGCAGTTTACCTAACGGGCCGTTCTCCTACGAGCAGTACTTC. V gene TRBV28 combines with J gene TRBJ2-7; no clear D. The germline V gene encodes CDR1 MDHEN and CDR2 SYDVKM. The germline V and J ends were trimmed by 2 bases and 0 bases, with 14 bases remaining between them. This CDR3 is built from 16 residues.

The chain uses TRBV5-4 and TRBJ2-1, with 11 bases fitting TRBD2. The germline V gene has CDR1 SGHNT and CDR2 YYREEE (reference sequence). This CDR3 spans 17 amino acids. V dropped 4 bases and J dropped 2; count of bases not matched to a gene: 8. CDR3 amino acids: CASSRPLAGGTYNEQFF. Here the CDR3 DNA reads TGTGCCAGCAGCCGCCCTCTAGCGGGAGGTACCTACAATGAGCAGTTCTTC.

For this clonotype: A read error may account for a junction end that differs from germline. The gene calls are TRBV5-1 and TRBJ2-5; no clear D gene. This CDR3 region has 12 residues. Germline loops: CDR1 SGHRS, CDR2 YFSETQ. The CDR3 DNA follows: TGCGCCAGCAGCAAGCCGGAAGAGCCCCAGTACTTC. Amino acid sequence: CASSKPEEPQYF.

The chain employs TRBV13 and TRBJ2-7; TRBD2 matches 14 bases. The CDR3 totals 16 residues. Germline trimming cut 5 bases from V and 7 bases from J; bases unmatched to any gene: 10. Germline V gives CDR1 PRHDT, CDR2 FYEKMQ (reference sequence). CDR3 sequence (DNA): TGTGCCAGCAGCCGGGACGGACTAGCGGGAGGCAGGGAGCAGTACTTC. Translating it yields CASSRDGLAGGREQYF.

V and J are TRBV20-1 and TRBJ1-6; D is ambiguous. Germline assignment: CDR1 DFQATT and CDR2 SNEGSKA (reference sequence). V shed 2 bases and J shed 10 bases, with 9 bases lying between them. This CDR3 region has 12 residues. The CDR3 sequence: CSARIPNSPLHF. CDR3 in DNA: TGCAGTGCTAGAATCCCAAACTCACCCCTCCACTTT.

The chain employs TRBV20-1 and TRBJ2-3; TRBD2 agrees at 10 bases. After removal of 4 bases from V and 0 bases from J, the junction contained 10 bases not matched to a gene. Germline assignment: CDR1 DFQATT and CDR2 SNEGSKA (reference sequence). CDR3 length: 17 amino acids. The CDR3 region is CSANTGTSESSTDTQYF. In DNA, the CDR3 is TGCAGTGCTAATACCGGGACTAGCGAATCTAGCACAGATACGCAGTATTTT.

In its sample, this clonotype was seen a few times. The chain carries TRBV29-1 and TRBJ1-1; 12 nucleotides match TRBD1. Germline V gene sequence: CDR1 SQVTM, CDR2 ANQGSEA. V shed 6 bases and J 5 bases; nucleotides not matched to a gene: 10. The CDR3 runs 15 residues. CDR3 loop: CSVPGTGGPGTEAFF. CDR3 sequence (DNA): TGCAGCGTCCCCGGGACAGGGGGCCCCGGGACTGAAGCTTTCTTT.

This clonotype was recorded a few times. This chain links TRBV2 with TRBJ2-3; possibly TRBD2 for D (6 bases). The germline V gene encodes CDR1 SNHLY and CDR2 FYNNEI. V lost 3 bases to trimming and J lost 0 bases, with 13 bases between them. The CDR3 length is 16 residues. The CDR3 sequence: CASSDLIAASTDTQYF. Written as DNA, the CDR3 is TGTGCCAGCAGTGATTTGATAGCGGCTAGCACAGATACGCAGTATTTT.

J is TRBJ2-1 and V is TRBV11-1, with D perhaps given as TRBD1 or TRBD2 (6 bases each). The V and J ends lost 6 bases and 8 bases respectively, with 20 bases between them. This CDR3 region has 15 residues. CDR1 is SGHAT and CDR2 is FQDESV in the germline V gene (reference sequence). The CDR3 coding sequence is TGTGCCAGCAGTTCCCGGTGGGGGGCTAGGGATGAGCAGTTCTTC. This translates into CASSSRWGARDEQFF.

Only a few counts were recorded for this clonotype. This sequence joins TRBV13 and TRBJ2-3; TRBD2 matches at 11 bases. The ends lost 5 bases at V and 4 bases at J; junction bases unmatched: 8. Germline values: CDR1 PRHDT, CDR2 FYEKMQ (reference sequence). The CDR3 has 16 amino acids. The CDR3 protein is CASSIETSGIADTQYF. For the CDR3, the DNA is TGTGCCAGCAGCATAGAGACTAGCGGGATCGCAGATACGCAGTATTTT.

CDR3 region: CASRSGTGHQPQHF. The CDR3, as DNA: TGTGCCAGCAGGTCCGGGACGGGCCATCAGCCCCAGCATTTT. The V and J genes are TRBV6-1 and TRBJ1-5, with TRBD1 as a possible D gene (5 bases). Per the germline V gene, CDR1 is MNHNS and CDR2 is SASEGT. The CDR3 consists of 14 residues. V dropped 6 bases and J dropped 5 bases, with 14 bases sitting between them.

The rearrangement joins TRBV27 to TRBJ2-7, with 8 positions matching TRBD2. This CDR3 is 15 amino acids long. Trimming cost V 1 base and J 5 bases; bases outside gene matches: 7. Germline loops: CDR1 MNHEY, CDR2 SMNVEV (reference sequence). CDR3 nucleotide sequence: TGTGCCAGCAGTTTATACAGCGGGAGAATGAACGAGCAGTACTTC. Protein: CASSLYSGRMNEQYF.

This clonotype was seen at least ten times. Germline is not matched at one junction end, which may reflect a read error. This chain joins TRBV5-1 and TRBJ2-5; 10 bases are shared with TRBD1. CDR1 SGHRS and CDR2 YFSETQ come from the germline V gene. CDR3 length: 14 amino acids. The CDR3 DNA follows: TGTGCCAGCAGCCCCGGACAGGGGGGAGAGACCCAGTACTTC. As protein: CASSPGQGGETQYF.

This chain connects TRBV21-1 to TRBJ1-3. TRBV21-1 is an annotated pseudogene. This CDR3 has 16 residues. In nucleotides, the CDR3 is TGTGCCAGCAGCAAAGAAAGGCCGATCTCTGGAAACACCATATATTTT. It specifies CASSKERPISGNTIYF.

The sample holds many counts of this clonotype. The gene calls are TRBV5-5 and TRBJ2-3; D is possibly TRBD1 or TRBD2 (5 bases each). CDR1 and CDR2 from the germline V gene are SGHKS and YYEKEE (reference sequence). The ends were cut back, 3 bases at V and 4 bases at J, with 12 bases in the middle. The CDR3 covers 14 residues. CDR3 DNA sequence: TGTGCCAGCAGCTGGGACCTCTGGTCAGATACGCAGTATTTT. Translation: CASSWDLWSDTQYF.

This chain joins TRBV5-1 and TRBJ2-7; tentative D call: TRBD1 (5 bases). CDR3 length: 13 amino acids. CDR1 SGHRS and CDR2 YFSETQ come from the germline V gene. Trimming removed 5 bases at V and 1 base at J, with 10 bases between. The CDR3 sequence: CASRDIRSYEQYF. The CDR3 DNA follows: TGCGCCAGCAGGGACATCCGATCCTACGAGCAGTACTTC.

The chain couples TRBV30 to TRBJ2-1; 7 nucleotides match TRBD2. The CDR3 consists of 16 residues. Unmatched junction bases numbered 11, after V lost 2 bases and J lost 4 bases. Germline V gene lookup returns CDR1 GTSNPN and CDR2 SVGIG (reference sequence). CDR3 sequence reads: CAWSSRETSPYNEQFF. The CDR3 DNA is TGTGCCTGGAGTTCCAGGGAGACTAGCCCGTACAATGAGCAGTTCTTC.

This clonotype was counted a few times. Here the CDR3 DNA reads TGTGCCAGCAGTTCCAGGGGACGGGATGGCTACACCTTC. Amino acid sequence: CASSSRGRDGYTF. V is TRBV12-3 or TRBV12-4 and J is TRBJ1-2; maybe TRBD1 (6 bases). CDR3 size: 13 residues. The ends were cut back, 4 bases at V and 6 bases at J, with 12 bases in the middle.

V usage is TRBV18 and J usage is TRBJ2-4; weak D call: TRBD1 (6 bases). V lost 3 bases to trimming and J lost 0 bases, with 18 bases between them. There are 18 residues in the CDR3. Germline lookup yields CDR1 KGHSH and CDR2 LQKENI. The CDR3 sequence: CASSPVTGSNLAKNIQYF. In DNA form, the CDR3 reads TGTGCCAGCTCACCTGTAACAGGGAGTAATCTAGCCAAAAACATTCAGTACTTC.

This clonotype appeared a few times. The chain joins TRBV29-1 to TRBJ2-7; the D call may be TRBD1 or TRBD2 (5 bases each). Trimming cost V 3 bases and J 2 bases, with 14 bases left between them. The CDR3 runs 14 residues. The germline V gene has CDR1 SQVTM and CDR2 ANQGSEA. The CDR3 region is CSVENRDGAYEQYF. The DNA of the CDR3 is TGCAGCGTTGAGAACCGGGACGGAGCCTACGAGCAGTACTTC.

The CDR3 sequence is CASSYRTGGKDIQYF. As DNA, the CDR3 is TGTGCCAGCAGTTACCGTACAGGGGGGAAAGACATTCAGTACTTC. The chain employs TRBV6-5 and TRBJ2-4; 8 bases align to TRBD1. Germline lookup yields CDR1 MNHEY and CDR2 SVGAGI. The J segment lost 8 bases and the V segment lost 2 bases, leaving 8 bases of the junction unmatched. CDR3 size: 15 residues.

The gene calls are TRBV4-1 and TRBJ2-1; TRBD1 is a possible D gene (6 bases). Trimming left V 2 bases short and J 5 bases short, with 13 bases between. The CDR3 contains 15 residues. Germline lookup yields CDR1 MGHRA and CDR2 YSYEKL. In nucleotides, the CDR3 is TGCGCCAGCAGCCAACGGGACACCCTTGACAATGAGCAGTTCTTC. It specifies CASSQRDTLDNEQFF.